Each of the 29 T cell receptor beta chains below was sequenced from the same sample in a study of blood T cell repertoires in COVID-19 (dated by TCRdb to the early 2020s). The library was produced with the immunoSEQ multiplex PCR assay. TCRdb retrieved this table from immuneACCESS and kept in-frame rearrangements only. Not all clones are present; in checked studies, unresolved V genes account for under half, and no reason is known for the remainder. The sample includes approximately 200,000 clones, with roughly 86% observed a single time. Around 2.9% of the sample rests with the top ten. Sequenced sample: peripheral blood. All receptors derive from an older woman with acute or convalescent COVID-19.

The chain is built from TRBV7-2 and TRBJ2-3, with unresolved D. Looked up from germline, CDR1 is SGHTA and CDR2 is FQGNSA. The CDR3 has 14 amino acids. The V gene lost 1 base and the J gene lost 2 bases, with 7 bases spanning the gap. The CDR3 spells CASSLDYFTDTQYF. CDR3 sequence (DNA): TGTGCCAGCAGCTTAGACTACTTCACAGATACGCAGTATTTT.

V and J are TRBV3-1 (or the pseudogene TRBV3-2) and TRBJ1-3; D might be TRBD1 (6 bases). The CDR3 sequence is 17 residues long. Germline V gene lookup returns CDR1 LGHDT and CDR2 YNNKEL (reference sequence). Trimming took off 4 bases at V and 0 bases at J, with 16 bases between the two ends. The CDR3 loop reads CASSLRGGSGSGNTIYF. CDR3 in DNA: TGTGCCAGCAGCCTAAGAGGGGGTTCGGGCTCTGGAAACACCATATATTTT.

The chain is built from TRBV5-1 and TRBJ2-7, with 9 nucleotides matching TRBD2. This CDR3 has 14 residues. CDR1 is SGHRS and CDR2 is YFSETQ in the germline V gene. J was trimmed by 6 bases and V by 0 bases; bases with no gene match: 4. CDR3 residues: CASSLGSGGTEQYF. Written as DNA, the CDR3 is TGCGCCAGCAGCTTGGGGAGCGGGGGGACCGAGCAGTACTTC.

As DNA, the CDR3 is TGTGCCAGCAGTCAGACGGGACAGGTTAATGAGCAGTTCTTC. Translation: CASSQTGQVNEQFF. The chain uses TRBV2 and TRBJ2-1, with 8 bases matching TRBD1. This CDR3 is 14 amino acids long. The trim removed 5 bases at V and 7 bases at J, leaving 7 bases unmatched. Per the germline V gene, CDR1 is SNHLY and CDR2 is FYNNEI.

This sequence joins TRBV5-1 and TRBJ1-4; tentative D call: TRBD1 (5 bases). Germline assignment: CDR1 SGHRS and CDR2 YFSETQ. Deletions cut 6 bases from V and 0 bases from J, with 15 bases between. The CDR3 contains 16 residues. This chain's CDR3 is CASTPGSGATNEKLFF. The CDR3 DNA reads TGCGCCAGCACCCCCGGCTCGGGGGCAACTAATGAAAAACTGTTTTTT.

The CDR3 protein is CATSQGPQPQHF. Here the CDR3 DNA reads TGTGCCACCAGTCAGGGCCCTCAGCCCCAGCATTTT. The chain recombines TRBV24-1 with TRBJ1-5; D perhaps matches TRBD1 (5 bases). V lost 6 bases and J 6 bases, leaving 8 bases between the germline ends. Germline CDR1 is KGHDR and CDR2 is SFDVKD. CDR3 length: 12 amino acids.

The chain employs TRBV7-9 and TRBJ2-7; 7 bases line up with TRBD2. After removal of 8 bases from V and 4 bases from J, the junction contained 26 bases not matched to a gene. Germline values: CDR1 SEHNR, CDR2 FQNEAQ (reference sequence). There are 19 residues in the CDR3. CDR3 loop: CASGRGAAYLAGARYEQYF. CDR3 DNA sequence: TGTGCCAGCGGGCGGGGAGCAGCTTACCTTGCGGGAGCGAGGTACGAGCAGTACTTC.

This clone was recorded only once. The junction differs from germline at one of its ends, possibly a read error. V usage is TRBV29-1 and J usage is TRBJ1-1; the D is unclear. From germline, CDR1 is SQVTM and CDR2 ANQGSEA. This CDR3 has 11 residues. The CDR3 protein is CSAGTSGASVF. In nucleotides, the CDR3 is TGCAGCGCCGGAACGTCGGGTGCGTCGGTCTTT. The full variable domain, rest sourced from reference TRBV29-1 and TRBJ1-1, is SAVISQKPSRDICQRGTSLTIQCQVDSQVTMMFWYRQQPGQSLTLIATANQGSEATYESGFVIDKFPISRPNLTFSTLTVSNMSPEDSSIYLCSAGTSGASVFGQGTRLTVV.

This CDR3 reads CASRIKTNTEAFF. In DNA, the CDR3 is TGTGCCAGCAGGATCAAAACAAACACTGAAGCTTTCTTT. V is TRBV27 and J is TRBJ1-1; D not certain. This CDR3 spans 13 amino acids. The V and J ends lost 6 bases and 2 bases respectively, with 10 bases between them. CDR1 and CDR2 from the germline V gene are MNHEY and SMNVEV (reference sequence).

This chain uses TRBV19 with TRBJ1-5, with 8 bases that match TRBD1. The V and J ends lost 5 bases and 3 bases, in that order; junction bases with no gene match: 9. CDR1 and CDR2 (germline): LNHDA, SQIVND (reference sequence). The CDR3 extends over 16 amino acids. Here the CDR3 DNA reads TGTGCCAGTAGTGTTTTTCTACAGGGGGACAATCAGCCCCAGCATTTT. It encodes CASSVFLQGDNQPQHF.

The rearrangement uses TRBV27 and TRBJ2-5, with D perhaps matching TRBD2 (5 bases). There are 14 residues in the CDR3. CDR1 MNHEY and CDR2 SMNVEV come from the germline V gene (reference sequence). V was cut by 6 bases and J by 2 bases, with 13 bases left in between. DNA of the CDR3: TGTGCCAGCAGGTCCTGGGTAGCGCAAGAGACCCAGTACTTC. It specifies CASRSWVAQETQYF.

The V call is TRBV28, the J call TRBJ2-7, with D possibly being TRBD2 (5 bases). The germline gives CDR1 MDHEN, CDR2 SYDVKM. V was trimmed by 6 bases and J by 2 bases, leaving 11 bases between them. The CDR3 runs 13 residues. The DNA for the CDR3 is TGTGCCAGCAGGAGCGGACCGGCCTACGAGCAGTACTTC. This codes for CASRSGPAYEQYF.

The rearrangement links TRBV20-1 to TRBJ2-3, with TRBD2 identical over 8 bases. There are 16 residues in the CDR3. CDR1 DFQATT and CDR2 SNEGSKA come from the germline V gene (reference sequence). Germline trimming cut 3 bases from V and 1 base from J; bases unmatched to any gene: 9. CDR3 residues: CSASSYRAGGTDTQYF. Here the CDR3 DNA reads TGCAGTGCTAGTTCATATCGAGCGGGGGGCACAGATACGCAGTATTTT.

The rearrangement joins TRBV6-6 to TRBJ1-6; a possible D gene is TRBD1 (5 bases). Trimming stripped 8 bases from V and 10 bases from J, with 12 bases between. Germline V gives CDR1 MNHNY, CDR2 SVGAGI (reference sequence). This CDR3 has 12 amino acids. DNA for the CDR3: TGTGCCAGCGGTCAGGGAGGCTCACCCCTCCACTTT. The encoded protein is CASGQGGSPLHF.

The V gene is TRBV6-5, the J gene TRBJ2-7, with 10 bases matching TRBD1. V lost 6 bases to trimming and J lost 3 bases; unmatched junction nucleotides: 8. Per the germline V gene, CDR1 is MNHEY and CDR2 is SVGAGI. The CDR3 loop spans 15 amino acids. The CDR3 reads CASSKIWTGGYEQYF. The CDR3, as DNA: TGTGCCAGCAGCAAAATCTGGACAGGGGGCTACGAGCAGTACTTC.

The chain couples TRBV6-5 to TRBJ2-7; 8 bases agree with TRBD2. The CDR3 length is 13 residues. J lost 0 bases, V lost 8 bases, and 3 bases had no gene match. CDR1 MNHEY and CDR2 SVGAGI come from the germline V gene. The CDR3 sequence: CASGSGGSYEQYF. Here the CDR3 DNA reads TGTGCCAGCGGCAGCGGGGGCTCCTACGAGCAGTACTTC.

This clone was detected only once. The chain combines TRBV6-5 with TRBJ1-3; 9 positions agree with TRBD1. V gave up 4 bases and J gave up 4 bases; unmatched junction bases: 5. This CDR3 spans 15 amino acids. CDR1 MNHEY and CDR2 SVGAGI come from the germline V gene. CDR3 nucleotides: TGTGCCAGCAGTTTAGGGACAGGGAAAGGAAACACCATATATTTT. Its protein product is CASSLGTGKGNTIYF.

The chain is built from TRBV6-5 and TRBJ1-1, with 7 positions matching TRBD1. The J segment lost 1 base and the V segment lost 6 bases, leaving 5 bases of the junction unmatched. CDR3 length: 14 residues. Per the germline V gene, CDR1 is MNHEY and CDR2 is SVGAGI. CDR3: CASRLTGSNTEAFF. The CDR3 nucleotides read TGTGCCAGCAGACTGACAGGGTCGAACACTGAAGCTTTCTTT.

The chain is built from TRBV28 and TRBJ2-5, with 11 bases that match TRBD2. V dropped 8 bases and J dropped 5; count of bases not matched to a gene: 10. The CDR3 is 15 amino acids. Germline V gives CDR1 MDHEN, CDR2 SYDVKM. CDR3 region: CASGVLAGGKETQYF. DNA of the CDR3: TGTGCCAGCGGCGTATTAGCGGGAGGGAAGGAGACCCAGTACTTC.

The CDR3: CASSDRRSEGYTF. The CDR3 DNA reads TGCGCCAGCAGCGACAGGAGGAGTGAGGGCTACACCTTC. The V call is TRBV5-1, the J call TRBJ1-2, with D possibly matching TRBD1 (6 bases). Germline values: CDR1 SGHRS, CDR2 YFSETQ. Between the trimmed V and J ends, which lost 4 bases and 8 bases, there was a span of 15 bases. This CDR3 is built from 13 residues.

This clone was seen more than once but under ten times. The chain has TRBV10-1 and TRBJ2-2, with TRBD2 matching over 14 bases. Trimming cost V 5 bases and J 8 bases; bases outside gene matches: 4. CDR1 is WNHNN and CDR2 is SYGVQD in the germline V gene (reference sequence). The CDR3 spans 15 residues. The CDR3 reads CASSTGTSGSGELFF. The CDR3 DNA sequence: TGCGCCAGCAGTACCGGGACTAGCGGGAGTGGGGAGCTGTTTTTT.

The chain recombines TRBV5-4 with TRBJ1-1, with TRBD1 as a possible D gene (6 bases). V gave up 4 bases and J gave up 1 base, with 14 bases separating them. This CDR3 contains 15 residues. Germline-derived CDR1 and CDR2 are SGHNT and YYREEE (reference sequence). The CDR3 DNA follows: TGTGCCAGCAGCCCAAGAACAGGGAAGAACACTGAAGCTTTCTTT. Encoded protein: CASSPRTGKNTEAFF.

The chain carries TRBV11-3 and TRBJ2-2; D not resolved. V was clipped by 8 bases and J by 4 bases, with 17 bases between them. This CDR3 has 15 residues. CDR1 and CDR2 (germline): SGHNT, YENEEA. CDR3 protein: CASPRARIGTGELFF. CDR3 nucleotides: TGTGCCAGCCCCCGTGCCAGGATAGGCACCGGGGAGCTGTTTTTT.

J is TRBJ1-1 and V is TRBV9, with 12 bases fitting TRBD1. After removal of 0 bases from V and 7 bases from J, the junction contained 1 base not matched to a gene. This CDR3 is 14 amino acids long. Germline V CDR1 and CDR2: SGDLS, YYNGEE. Written as DNA, the CDR3 is TGTGCCAGCAGCGTAGGGGACAGGGGGCATGAAGCTTTCTTT. Protein product: CASSVGDRGHEAFF.

This clone showed up just once. The rearrangement joins TRBV3-1 (or the pseudogene TRBV3-2) to TRBJ1-3; perhaps TRBD1 as D (5 bases). The V and J ends lost 2 bases and 9 bases respectively, with 17 bases between them. CDR1 is LGHDT and CDR2 is YNNKEL in the germline V gene (reference sequence). CDR3 size: 15 residues. The CDR3 is CASSQRPPGDRTIYF. CDR3 in DNA: TGTGCCAGCAGCCAAAGGCCCCCGGGGGATCGCACCATATATTTT.

V and J are TRBV5-8 and TRBJ2-7; 11 bases line up with TRBD2. Germline V gives CDR1 SGHTS, CDR2 YDEGEE. The trim removed 2 bases at V and 6 bases at J, leaving 4 bases unmatched. CDR3 length: 14 amino acids. The CDR3 coding sequence is TGTGCCAGCAGCTTTAGCGGGAGGGCCGGCGAGCAGTACTTC. Amino acid sequence: CASSFSGRAGEQYF.

This rearrangement joins TRBV4-1 to TRBJ2-7, with unresolved D. Germline V gene sequence: CDR1 MGHRA, CDR2 YSYEKL. There are 15 residues in the CDR3. The V and J ends lost 0 bases and 4 bases respectively, with 13 bases between them. The CDR3 nucleotides are TGCGCCAGCAGCCAAGATCTACGAGAATTATACGAGCAGTACTTC. Translating it yields CASSQDLRELYEQYF.

This clone was detected many times. The chain employs TRBV28 and TRBJ1-5; D is undetermined. The germline V gene encodes CDR1 MDHEN and CDR2 SYDVKM. This CDR3 is built from 19 residues. V was trimmed by 2 bases and J by 0 bases, leaving 20 bases between them. The CDR3 loop reads CASSLTIMRDGLSNQPQHF. For the CDR3, the DNA is TGTGCCAGCAGTTTAACAATTATGCGAGACGGACTTAGCAATCAGCCCCAGCATTTT.

Only one count was recorded for this clone. The CDR3 reads CASSVVGQGMTAEQFF. As DNA, the CDR3 is TGTGCCAGCAGCGTAGTTGGACAGGGAATGACGGCTGAGCAGTTCTTC. J is TRBJ2-1 and V is TRBV9; the match to TRBD1 covers 8 bases. V was clipped by 0 bases and J by 9 bases; unmatched bases: 11. The CDR3 runs 16 residues. Germline V gives CDR1 SGDLS, CDR2 YYNGEE.